This is a list of T cell receptor beta chains from one sample in a study of T cell responses to AZD1222 COVID-19 vaccine. TCRdb keeps only in-frame clones here, not all; method: immunoSEQ multiplex PCR. The sample records 150,000 to 200,000 clones, roughly 94% being singletons. The material sequenced was peripheral blood, taken 28 days after the second AZD1222 dose. Receptors were obtained from an adult who received the AZD1222 COVID-19 vaccine. Each CDR3 is given with its conserved first and last residue. A D gene is named only where the DNA matches it firmly. Clone sizes are given selectively: once, few, many, or a class where the clone is expanded.

v_call	clone_size	d_call	j_call	cdr3_length	cdr3_nt	cdr3_aa
TRBV10-3	.	.	TRBJ2-7	13	TGTGCCACCGAGGACACCCTAGGATACGAGCAGTACTTC	CATEDTLGYEQYF
TRBV27	.	TRBD2	TRBJ2-7	15	TGTGCCAGCAGCCATACTAGCGGACCCTTGTACGAGCAGTACTTC	CASSHTSGPLYEQYF
TRBV7-2	.	.	TRBJ2-1	15	TGTGCCAGCAGCGGGGGTGCGGGAATCTACAATGAGCAGTTCTTC	CASSGGAGIYNEQFF
TRBV6-5	.	TRBD2	TRBJ2-7	14	TGTGCCAGCAGTTACGGGGAGGGCGGCTACGAGCAGTACTTC	CASSYGEGGYEQYF
TRBV7-2	.	TRBD1	TRBJ1-1	16	TGTGCCAGCAGCTTACATTGGGACAGGGGGGACACTGAAGCTTTCTTT	CASSLHWDRGDTEAFF
TRBV24-1	.	TRBD1	TRBJ1-4	16	TGTGCCACCAGTGATTCCGGGACAGGGAGGAAAGAAAAACTGTTTTTT	CATSDSGTGRKEKLFF
TRBV28	.	.	TRBJ1-6	20	TGTGCCAGCAGTCAATACCCCAGGACGGTAGCCCTCTCCTATAATTCACCCCTCCACTTT	CASSQYPRTVALSYNSPLHF
TRBV27	.	TRBD2	TRBJ2-7	15	TGTGCCAGCAGCAGACTAGCGGGAGTGGGGTACGAGCAGTACTTC	CASSRLAGVGYEQYF
TRBV6-5	.	.	TRBJ2-3	13	TGTGCCAGCAGCCAGGGGCGGGCAGATACGCAGTATTTT	CASSQGRADTQYF
TRBV18	.	.	TRBJ2-5	12	TGTGCCAGCTCACTAAGGAGAGAGACCCAGTACTTC	CASSLRRETQYF
TRBV19	.	TRBD1	TRBJ1-6	16	TGTGCCAGTAGTACAGGGACAGGGGTCTATAATTCACCCCTCCACTTT	CASSTGTGVYNSPLHF
TRBV5-1	.	TRBD2	TRBJ2-7	16	TGCGCCAGCAGCTTGGCCGGGAGGGGCGCCGGGGGCGAGCAGTACTTC	CASSLAGRGAGGEQYF
TRBV29-1	.	TRBD1	TRBJ2-1	15	TGCAGCGTTTATTCTCGGGACAGGGGGCAGAATGAGCAGTTCTTC	CSVYSRDRGQNEQFF
TRBV2	.	.	TRBJ2-2	16	TGTGCCAGCAGTGGGACCGCTATAGTGGGGGCCGGGGAGCTGTTTTTT	CASSGTAIVGAGELFF
TRBV5-4	.	TRBD2	TRBJ2-5	18	TGTGCCAGCAGCTCCGGACTAGCGACTCGACCCTCAAAAGAGACCCAGTACTTC	CASSSGLATRPSKETQYF
TRBV12-2	.	.	TRBJ2-1	15	TGTGCAAGTCCCTCCCGGGGCCTCTCCTACAATGAGCAGTTCTTC	CASPSRGLSYNEQFF
TRBV5-1	.	.	TRBJ2-5	16	TGCGCCAGCAGCCTCCGGACTGCCCAGAGCCAAGAGACCCAGTACTTC	CASSLRTAQSQETQYF
TRBV15	.	.	TRBJ1-2	15	TGTGCCACCAGCAGAGATCCCCGGACAGTCTATGGCTACACCTTC	CATSRDPRTVYGYTF
TRBV30	.	TRBD1	TRBJ1-4	14	TGTGCCTGCACCCCGACAGGGAAGGCTGAAAAACTGTTTTTT	CACTPTGKAEKLFF
TRBV11-2	.	TRBD1	TRBJ1-2	18	TGTGCCAGCAGCTTACCTTTTAGGTCCAGGGGGCATAACTATGGCTACACCTTC	CASSLPFRSRGHNYGYTF
TRBV7-7	.	.	TRBJ2-1	15	TGTGCCAGCAGCTTAGGAGCGGCGGCTTACAATGAGCAGTTCTTC	CASSLGAAAYNEQFF
TRBV24-1	.	.	TRBJ2-2	15	TGTGCCACCAGTGATTCCGCGGCTAACACCGGGGAGCTGTTTTTT	CATSDSAANTGELFF
TRBV6-5	.	TRBD1	TRBJ1-5	12	TGTGCCAGCGGACAGGGGACATGGCCCCAGCATTTT	CASGQGTWPQHF
TRBV10-3	.	.	TRBJ2-1	11	TGTGCCATCCGACTAGGTGGGGAGCAGTTCTTC	CAIRLGGEQFF
TRBV7-9	.	TRBD2	TRBJ2-3	15	TGTGCCAGCAGCTTAGCCCTAGCGGACACAGATACGCAGTATTTT	CASSLALADTDTQYF
TRBV6-2/TRBV6-3	.	.	TRBJ2-1	15	TGTGCCAGCAGCAGCCCCTTCTTGAGCTCGGCTGAGCAGTTCTTC	CASSSPFLSSAEQFF
TRBV10-2	.	.	TRBJ1-2	15	TGCGCCAGCAGTGAGGGGAGGGTCAAAGACTATGGCTACACCTTC	CASSEGRVKDYGYTF
TRBV21-1	.	.	TRBJ1-1	16	TGTGCCAGGGGTCCCCTCGACAGGGACGAGAACACTGAAGCTTTCTTT	CARGPLDRDENTEAFF
TRBV6-5	.	.	TRBJ1-1	14	TGTGCCAGCAGTAGAAAGTACGAGCTGCCGGAAGCTTTCTTT	CASSRKYELPEAFF
TRBV27	.	.	TRBJ1-3	15	TGTGCCAGCAGTCCCCGGCTTTCTACTGGAAACACCATATATTTT	CASSPRLSTGNTIYF
TRBV7-9	.	TRBD1	TRBJ1-2	13	TGTGCCAGCAGCTCGGGACAGCCCTATGGCTACACCTTC	CASSSGQPYGYTF
TRBV2	.	.	TRBJ1-4	16	TGTGCCAGCAGTGGTGGGACGGATGCAACTAATGAAAAACTGTTTTTT	CASSGGTDATNEKLFF
TRBV7-8	many	TRBD1	TRBJ1-1	13	TGTGCCAGCCGCCCGACAGGGGTCACTGAAGCTTTCTTT	CASRPTGVTEAFF
TRBV5-8	.	.	TRBJ2-7	14	TGTGCCAGCAGCTTGGTTAGGCCCCCCTACGAGCAGTACTTC	CASSLVRPPYEQYF
TRBV3-1/TRBV3-2	.	TRBD2	TRBJ2-7	13	TGTGCCAGCAGCCTTCGGGGGGCCTACGAGCAGTACTTC	CASSLRGAYEQYF
TRBV18	.	.	TRBJ1-3	15	TGTGCCAGCTCACCAATTGTCACCTCTGGAAACACCATATATTTT	CASSPIVTSGNTIYF
TRBV19	.	.	TRBJ2-4	15	TGTGCCAGTAGTATTCTGAGGGAGGCCAAAAACATTCAGTACTTC	CASSILREAKNIQYF
TRBV10-3	.	.	TRBJ2-2	14	TGTGCCATCAACCCAGGGCACTACACCGGGGAGCTGTTTTTT	CAINPGHYTGELFF
TRBV5-4	few	.	TRBJ2-1	13	TGTGCCAGCAGCTTGGCTAGCAGCAATGAGCAGTTCTTC	CASSLASSNEQFF
TRBV6-5	.	TRBD2	TRBJ2-3	15	TGTGCCAGCAGTTACCTCGGGAGGGGTACAGATACGCAGTATTTT	CASSYLGRGTDTQYF
TRBV28	.	.	TRBJ1-4	20	TGTGCCAGCAGTCGCCCGTGGGGGCCCCGAGGGGGGGGAAGGAATGAAAAACTGTTTTTT	CASSRPWGPRGGGRNEKLFF